The 21 T cell receptor beta chains below all came from one sample that was sequenced in a study of CD8+CD57+ T cells in acquired aplastic anemia. Template material for TCR beta VDJ and CDR3 profiling consisted of genomic DNA. Each CDR3 protein is one row after TCRdb ran MiXCR on the reads. The sample has approximately 130,000 distinct CDR3 sequences; less than 50% are singletons. Individuals selected for sequencing had exhibited CD8+CD57+ cell expansion on flow cytometry. Input material: sorted CD4+, CD8+, or CD8+CD57+ T cells (not recorded which) from PBMCs. The receptors shown here come from a human donor with aplastic anemia.

This clonotype was recorded at least ten times. The rearrangement uses TRBV4-2 and TRBJ1-1, with 8 bases matching TRBD1. The ends lost 5 bases at V and 3 bases at J; junction bases unmatched: 11. CDR3 length: 16 amino acids. The germline gives CDR1 LGHNA, CDR2 YNFKEQ. CDR3 loop: CASSTSWTGRDTEAFF. In DNA, the CDR3 is TGTGCCAGCAGCACATCCTGGACAGGGCGGGACACTGAAGCTTTCTTT.

This chain joins TRBV2 and TRBJ2-2; the match to TRBD1 covers 8 bases. Unmatched junction bases numbered 2, after V lost 6 bases and J lost 5 bases. The CDR3 has 13 amino acids. CDR1 is SNHLY and CDR2 is FYNNEI in the germline V gene. The CDR3: CASRTGVTGELFF. CDR3 nucleotides: TGTGCCAGCAGGACAGGGGTTACCGGGGAGCTGTTTTTT.

A note on this clonotype: Since the CDR3 does not end with the conserved phenylalanine or tryptophan, this likely comes from a read error. The J gene is TRBJ1-1, the V gene TRBV5-4; TRBD1 is a possible D gene (6 bases). There are 12 residues in the CDR3. CDR1 and CDR2 (germline): SGHNT, YYREEE (reference sequence). Trimming took 7 bases from V and 2 from J, leaving 9 bases between them. CDR3 bases: TGTGCCAGCGGAGGGGGAAACACTGAAGCTTTCTCT. This codes for CASGGGNTEAFS.

Points on this clonotype: Given a much more abundant clone one base away, this may be a read error. This rearrangement joins TRBV2 to TRBJ2-5; D is unclear. V dropped 6 bases and J dropped 5 bases, with 16 bases sitting between them. In germline, CDR1 is SNHLY, CDR2 FYNNEI. The CDR3 is made up of 14 amino acids. CDR3 sequence (DNA): TGTGCCAGCAGGACTCCGTTTACTGGCGAGACCCAGTACTTC. Its translation is CASRTPFTGETQYF.

A remark on this clonotype: The junction departs from the called germline gene at one end, perhaps through a read error. The CDR3 region is CASSLGGGTGTTIYF. The CDR3 bases are TGTGCCAGCAGTTTAGGGGGGGGCACTGGAACCACCATATATTTT. This sequence joins TRBV2 and TRBJ1-3, with D possibly matching TRBD1 (6 bases). In germline, CDR1 is SNHLY, CDR2 FYNNEI. The CDR3 loop spans 15 amino acids.

This clonotype was observed many times. The chain couples TRBV7-8 to TRBJ2-5, with D unresolved. The CDR3 consists of 15 residues. From germline, CDR1 is SGHVS and CDR2 FQNEAQ. The V end was cut by 4 bases, the J end by 1 base, with 13 bases between. CDR3 nucleotides: TGTGCCAGCAGCTCCTCCGGACCCGGCCAAGAGACCCAGTACTTC. This codes for CASSSSGPGQETQYF.

This clonotype was picked up many times. The chain uses TRBV20-1 and TRBJ2-5; 7 nucleotides align to TRBD1. Germline trimming cut 5 bases from V and 5 bases from J; bases unmatched to any gene: 17. In germline, CDR1 is DFQATT, CDR2 SNEGSKA (reference sequence). CDR3 length equals 16 residues. The CDR3 nucleotides read TGCAGTGCTGGGGTGGTAGGGGGCCTAGTGGGGGAGACCCAGTACTTC. Translated, it gives CSAGVVGGLVGETQYF.

This rearrangement joins TRBV18 to TRBJ1-1, with TRBD1 identical over 7 bases. V lost 2 bases to trimming and J lost 4 bases; unmatched junction nucleotides: 1. Germline CDR1 is KGHSH and CDR2 is LQKENI. This CDR3 spans 13 amino acids. The CDR3 here is CASSPKGATEAFF. The CDR3, as DNA: TGTGCCAGCTCACCAAAGGGGGCCACTGAAGCTTTCTTT.

The chain is built from TRBV10-2 and TRBJ1-1; no reliable D call. Germline V gene data show CDR1 as WSHSY and CDR2 as SAAADI. Trimming shortened V by 2 bases and J by 4 bases, and 11 bases separated the two germline ends. The CDR3 runs 14 residues. The CDR3 sequence: CASSERTVGTEAFF. The CDR3 DNA is TGCGCCAGCAGTGAGCGGACGGTAGGCACTGAAGCTTTCTTT.

The chain links TRBV19 to TRBJ2-7, with D maybe TRBD1 (6 bases). The CDR3 contains 14 residues. Germline CDR1 is LNHDA and CDR2 is SQIVND (reference sequence). V was pared by 6 bases and J by 0 bases, with 12 bases between. The CDR3 nucleotides read TGTGCCAGTAGGACAGGACACAGCTCCTACGAGCAGTACTTC. Its translation is CASRTGHSSYEQYF. Full variable domain (outside the CDR3, taken from reference TRBV19 and TRBJ2-7): DGGITQSPKYLFRKEGQNVTLSCEQNLNHDAMYWYRQDPGQGLRLIYYSQIVNDFQKGDIAEGYSVSREKKESFPLTVTSAQKNPTAFYLCASRTGHSSYEQYFGPGTRLTVT.

The chain has TRBV4-1 and TRBJ2-3; no definite D call. Germline V gene lookup returns CDR1 MGHRA and CDR2 YSYEKL. V lost 1 base to trimming and J lost 6 bases, with 23 bases between them. This CDR3 is built from 18 residues. In DNA form, the CDR3 reads TGCGCCAGCAGCCAAGGGGTAACCGGAGCGTCAAACGACGATACGCAGTATTTT. It translates to CASSQGVTGASNDDTQYF.

This clonotype appeared once. Here the CDR3 reads CASSSETQMVGSPLHF. The DNA for the CDR3 is TGTGCCAGCAGTTCCGAGACGCAGATGGTAGGTTCACCCCTCCACTTT. The chain carries TRBV12-3 or TRBV12-4 and TRBJ1-6; the D is unclear. Trimming pared 4 bases from V and 9 bases from J, leaving 19 bases between. The CDR3 runs to 16 residues.

Details on this clonotype: One end of the junction does not line up with germline, which may come from a read error. The CDR3 reads CASGYRGGDNNEQFF. DNA of the CDR3: TGTGCCAGCGGTTACCGCGGGGGGGATAACAATGAGCAGTTCTTC. The chain joins TRBV6-5 to TRBJ2-1, with 9 nucleotides matching TRBD2. This CDR3 has 15 residues. Per germline, CDR1 MNHEY and CDR2 SVGAGI.

In regard to this clonotype: With a much larger clone just one base away, this may be a read error. Given the absence of the conserved phenylalanine or tryptophan at the CDR3 end, a read error is likely. This chain uses TRBV5-1 with TRBJ2-5; D call uncertain. Trimming removed 0 bases at V and 4 bases at J, with 13 bases between. Germline CDR1 and CDR2: SGHRS and YFSETQ. The CDR3 is 15 amino acids. The CDR3 DNA reads TGCGCCAGCAGCTTGGAGGGCCCGAATGGAGAGACCCAGTACCTC. It translates to CASSLEGPNGETQYL.

This clonotype was recorded at least ten times. V gene TRBV5-4 combines with J gene TRBJ1-1; D unclear. Germline CDR1 and CDR2: SGHNT and YYREEE (reference sequence). V lost 7 bases to trimming and J lost 1 base, with 8 bases between them. The CDR3 extends over 12 amino acids. The CDR3 region is CASGHQNTEAFF. In DNA, the CDR3 is TGTGCCAGCGGGCACCAGAACACTGAAGCTTTCTTT.

The chain employs TRBV20-1 and TRBJ1-2; 8 positions match TRBD1. Germline CDR1 DFQATT, CDR2 SNEGSKA (reference sequence). CDR3 length: 14 residues. CDR3 amino acids: CSASETGANYGYTF. CDR3 nucleotide sequence: TGCAGCGCTTCGGAGACAGGGGCGAACTATGGCTACACCTTC.

This clonotype appeared many times. V is TRBV12-3 or TRBV12-4 and J is TRBJ1-5; a weak D match, TRBD1 (6 bases). The germline V and J ends were trimmed by 7 bases and 0 bases, with 13 bases remaining between them. The CDR3 covers 15 residues. DNA for the CDR3: TGTGCCAGCACTCCGGACAGTAATAGCAATCAGCCCCAGCATTTT. It yields the protein CASTPDSNSNQPQHF.

This clonotype was picked up many times. The J gene is TRBJ2-7, the V gene TRBV4-2; D is uncertain. V lost 0 bases, J lost 3 bases, and 12 bases lay in between. Germline values: CDR1 LGHNA, CDR2 YNFKEQ. This CDR3 spans 15 amino acids. The CDR3 spells CASSQDHGQLYEQYF. The CDR3, as DNA: TGTGCCAGCAGCCAAGATCACGGGCAGCTCTACGAGCAGTACTTC.

This clonotype was detected ten times or more. V usage is TRBV5-1 and J usage is TRBJ1-3; 8 bases map to TRBD1. V lost 1 base and J lost 4; bases outside the gene matches: 1. The CDR3 contains 14 residues. Germline loops: CDR1 SGHRS, CDR2 YFSETQ. The CDR3, as DNA: TGCGCCAGCAGCTTGACAGGGGGAGGAAACACCATATATTTT. It encodes CASSLTGGGNTIYF.

With respect to this clonotype: A read error may explain this, as a much larger clone is one base away. The final CDR3 position lacks the conserved phenylalanine or tryptophan, pointing to a likely read error. J is TRBJ2-7 and V is TRBV14, with unresolved D. With 0 bases removed from V and 7 bases from J, the gap between germline ends came to 19 bases. Germline V gene lookup returns CDR1 SGHDN and CDR2 FVKESK. The CDR3 spans 16 residues. CDR3 sequence (DNA): TGTGCCAGCAGCCAAGATTCGGCAGCCGGAAGAATGGAGCAGTACCTC. Protein product: CASSQDSAAGRMEQYL.

V gene TRBV19 combines with J gene TRBJ1-6, with 12 positions matching TRBD1. CDR1 and CDR2 from the germline V gene are LNHDA and SQIVND (reference sequence). The CDR3 has 15 residues. The ends lost 7 bases at V and 9 bases at J; junction bases unmatched: 7. CDR3 protein: CASTPRGQGASPLHF. CDR3 sequence (DNA): TGTGCCAGTACCCCACGGGGACAGGGGGCTTCACCCCTCCACTTT.